The clone carrying this T cell receptor (beta chain) is medium-sized. Its antigen is currently unknown. This sample was included in a study of lung T cells in sarcoidosis with Löfgren's syndrome. As for the study in general: Löfgren's syndrome patients were the main repertoire analysis focus.

The study's findings and limits: Löfgren's syndrome patients reportedly showed greatest TRAV12-1 and TRBV2 expansion versus controls. TRAV12-1 preferentially paired with TRBV2, with homologous CDR3s.

Using its own MiXCR run on the reads, TCRdb lists one record per CDR3 protein. This sample has some 21,000 distinct CDR3 sequences; roughly 21% occur once, and the top ten carry roughly 0.7%. The germline CDR1 and CDR2 sequences are MNHEY and SMNVEV (reference sequence). Trimming removed 5 bases from V and 1 base from J; junction bases left unmatched: 7. The CDR3 is 18 amino acids. This chain links TRBV27 with TRBJ2-1, with 14 bases matching TRBD2. The sequencing input was CD4+ T cells from bronchoalveolar lavage. The clonotype originates from a human donor with sarcoidosis (Löfgren's syndrome or another form), or a control subject (not recorded which). The CDR3 loop reads CASSRGLAGERSYNEQFF. The CDR3 DNA is TGTGCCAGCAGTCGGGGACTAGCGGGAGAAAGATCCTACAATGAGCAGTTCTTC.